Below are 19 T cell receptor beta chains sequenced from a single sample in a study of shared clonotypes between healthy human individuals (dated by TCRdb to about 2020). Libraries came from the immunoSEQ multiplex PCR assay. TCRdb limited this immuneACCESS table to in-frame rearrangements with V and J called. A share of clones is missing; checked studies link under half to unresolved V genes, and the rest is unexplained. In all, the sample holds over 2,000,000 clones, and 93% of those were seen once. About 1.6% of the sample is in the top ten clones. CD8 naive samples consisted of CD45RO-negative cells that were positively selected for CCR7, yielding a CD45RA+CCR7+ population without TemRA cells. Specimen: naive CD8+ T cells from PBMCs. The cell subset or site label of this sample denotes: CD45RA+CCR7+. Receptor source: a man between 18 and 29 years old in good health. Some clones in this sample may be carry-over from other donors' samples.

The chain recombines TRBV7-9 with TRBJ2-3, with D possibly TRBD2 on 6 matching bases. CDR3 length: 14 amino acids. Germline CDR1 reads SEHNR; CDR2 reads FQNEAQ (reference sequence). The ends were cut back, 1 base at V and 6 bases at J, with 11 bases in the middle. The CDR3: CASSLEEGWDTQYF. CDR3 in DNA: TGTGCCAGCAGCTTAGAGGAGGGTTGGGATACGCAGTATTTT.

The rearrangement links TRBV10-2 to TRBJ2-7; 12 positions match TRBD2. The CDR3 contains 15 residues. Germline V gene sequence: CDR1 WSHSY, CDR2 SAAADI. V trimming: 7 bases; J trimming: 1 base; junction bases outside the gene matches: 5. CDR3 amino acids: CASTRLAGESYEQYF. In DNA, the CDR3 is TGCGCCAGCACCCGACTAGCGGGAGAGTCCTACGAGCAGTACTTC.

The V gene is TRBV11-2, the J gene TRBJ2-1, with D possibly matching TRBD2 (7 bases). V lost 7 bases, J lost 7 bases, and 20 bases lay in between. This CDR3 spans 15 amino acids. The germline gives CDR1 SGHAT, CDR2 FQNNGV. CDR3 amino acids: CASTQGRARRNEQFF. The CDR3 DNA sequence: TGTGCCAGCACCCAGGGGAGGGCCAGAAGGAATGAGCAGTTCTTC.

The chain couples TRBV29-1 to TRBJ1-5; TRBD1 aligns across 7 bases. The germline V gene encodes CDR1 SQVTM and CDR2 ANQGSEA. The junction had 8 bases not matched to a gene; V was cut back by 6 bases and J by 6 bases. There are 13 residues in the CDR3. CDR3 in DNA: TGCAGCGTGGCGACAGGGCTCGGTCAGCCCCAGCATTTT. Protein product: CSVATGLGQPQHF.

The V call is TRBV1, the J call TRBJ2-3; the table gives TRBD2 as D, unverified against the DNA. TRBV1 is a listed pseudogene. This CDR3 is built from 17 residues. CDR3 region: CTSSRCRTSGSSDTQYF. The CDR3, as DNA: TGCACCAGCAGCCGATGTAGGACTAGCGGGAGCTCAGATACGCAGTATTTT.

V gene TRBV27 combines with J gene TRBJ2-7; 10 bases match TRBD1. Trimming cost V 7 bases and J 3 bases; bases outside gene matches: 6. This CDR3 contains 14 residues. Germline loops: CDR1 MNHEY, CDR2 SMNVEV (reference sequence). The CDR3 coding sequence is TGTGCCAGCAAGACAGGGGGCGACTTCTACGAGCAGTACTTC. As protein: CASKTGGDFYEQYF.

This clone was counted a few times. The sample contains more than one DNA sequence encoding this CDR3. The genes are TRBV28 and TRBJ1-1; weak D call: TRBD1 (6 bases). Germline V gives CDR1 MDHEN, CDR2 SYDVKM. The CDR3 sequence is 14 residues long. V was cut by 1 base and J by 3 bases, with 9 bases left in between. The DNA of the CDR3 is TGTGCCAGCAGTTTATCGGCAGGGGACACTGAAGCTTTCTTT. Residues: CASSLSAGDTEAFF.

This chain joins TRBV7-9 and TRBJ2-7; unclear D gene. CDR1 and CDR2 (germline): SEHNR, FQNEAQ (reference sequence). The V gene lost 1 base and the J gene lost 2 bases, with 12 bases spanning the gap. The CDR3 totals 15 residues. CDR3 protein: CASSLEPAPTYEQYF. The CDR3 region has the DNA TGTGCCAGCAGCTTAGAACCAGCACCCACCTACGAGCAGTACTTC.

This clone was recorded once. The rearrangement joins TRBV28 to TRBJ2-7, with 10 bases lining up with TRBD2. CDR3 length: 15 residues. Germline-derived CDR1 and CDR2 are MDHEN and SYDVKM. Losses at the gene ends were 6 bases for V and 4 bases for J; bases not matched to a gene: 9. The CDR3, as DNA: TGTGCCAGCAGGCCCCTAGCGGGAGAATGGTACGAGCAGTACTTC. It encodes CASRPLAGEWYEQYF.

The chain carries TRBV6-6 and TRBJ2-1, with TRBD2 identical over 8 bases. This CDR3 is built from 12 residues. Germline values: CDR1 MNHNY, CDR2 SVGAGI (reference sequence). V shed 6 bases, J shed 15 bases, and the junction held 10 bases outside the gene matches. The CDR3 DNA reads TGTGCCAGCAGCCCGGGAGGGATGGATTGGTTCTTC. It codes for CASSPGGMDWFF.

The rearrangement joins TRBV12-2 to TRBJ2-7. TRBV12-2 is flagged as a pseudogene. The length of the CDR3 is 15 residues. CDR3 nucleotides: TGTGCAAGTCGGGGGACCTCTAACAATTACTACGAGCAGTACTTC. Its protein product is CASRGTSNNYYEQYF.

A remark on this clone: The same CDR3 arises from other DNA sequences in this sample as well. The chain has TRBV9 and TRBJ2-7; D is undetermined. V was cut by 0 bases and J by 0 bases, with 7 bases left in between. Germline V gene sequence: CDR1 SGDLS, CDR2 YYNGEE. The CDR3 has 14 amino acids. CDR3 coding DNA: TGTGCCAGCAGCGTAGGAGCCCTCTCCTACGAGCAGTACTTC. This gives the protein CASSVGALSYEQYF.

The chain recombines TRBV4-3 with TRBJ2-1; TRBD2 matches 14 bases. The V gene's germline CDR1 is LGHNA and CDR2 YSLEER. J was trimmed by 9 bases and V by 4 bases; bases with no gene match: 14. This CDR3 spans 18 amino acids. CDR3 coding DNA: TGCGCCAGCAGCCCCCAATGGGGGACTAGCGGGAGAGGAGGTGAGCAGTTCTTC. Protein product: CASSPQWGTSGRGGEQFF.

The CDR3: CATRLAGESYEQYF. The CDR3 nucleotides read TGTGCCACGAGACTAGCGGGAGAGTCCTACGAGCAGTACTTC. The chain employs TRBV6-5 and TRBJ2-7; 12 bases line up with TRBD2. The CDR3 length is 14 residues. V gave up 10 bases and J gave up 1 base; unmatched junction bases: 5. Germline CDR1 and CDR2: MNHEY and SVGAGI.

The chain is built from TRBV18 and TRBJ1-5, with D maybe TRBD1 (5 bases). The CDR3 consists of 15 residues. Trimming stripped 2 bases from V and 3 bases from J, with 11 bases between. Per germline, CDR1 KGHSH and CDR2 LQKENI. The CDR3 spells CASSPDGGLNQPQHF. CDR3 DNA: TGTGCCAGCTCACCAGACGGGGGACTCAATCAGCCCCAGCATTTT.

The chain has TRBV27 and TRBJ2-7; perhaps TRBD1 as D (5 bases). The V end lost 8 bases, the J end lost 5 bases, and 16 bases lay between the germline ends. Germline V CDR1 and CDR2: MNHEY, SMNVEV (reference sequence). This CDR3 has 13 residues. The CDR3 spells CASSFSRVHEQYF. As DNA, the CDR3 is TGTGCCAGCTCGTTTAGCAGGGTCCACGAGCAGTACTTC.

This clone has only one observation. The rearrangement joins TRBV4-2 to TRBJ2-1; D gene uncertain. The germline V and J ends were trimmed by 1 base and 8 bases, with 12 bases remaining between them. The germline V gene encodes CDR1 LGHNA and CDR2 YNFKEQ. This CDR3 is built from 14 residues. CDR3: CASSQAVRDYEQFF. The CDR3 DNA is TGTGCCAGCAGCCAAGCTGTACGTGACTATGAGCAGTTCTTC.

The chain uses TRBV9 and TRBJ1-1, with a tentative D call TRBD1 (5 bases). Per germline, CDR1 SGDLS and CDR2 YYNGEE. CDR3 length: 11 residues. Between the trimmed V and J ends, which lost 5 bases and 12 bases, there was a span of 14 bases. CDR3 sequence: CASSGTGRTFF. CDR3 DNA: TGTGCCAGCAGTGGGACCGGGCGAACTTTCTTT. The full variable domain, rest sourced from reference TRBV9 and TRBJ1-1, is DSGVTQTPKHLITATGQRVTLRCSPRSGDLSVYWYQQSLDQGLQFLIQYYNGEERAKGNILERFSAQQFPDLHSELNLSSLELGDSALYFCASSGTGRTFFGQGTRLTVV.

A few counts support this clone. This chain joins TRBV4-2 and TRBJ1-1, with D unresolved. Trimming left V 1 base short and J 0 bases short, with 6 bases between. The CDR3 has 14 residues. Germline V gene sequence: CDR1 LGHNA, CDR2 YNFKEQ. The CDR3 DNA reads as TGTGCCAGCAGCCAAGGGGGAGTGAACACTGAAGCTTTCTTT. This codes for CASSQGGVNTEAFF.